These 25 T cell receptor beta chains share one sample of origin, sequenced in a study of T cell responses to AZD1222 COVID-19 vaccine. Assay: immunoSEQ multiplex PCR; the TCRdb copy retains only in-frame clones and omits some. The repertoire holds approximately 180,000 clones, with 85% to 95% as singletons. Here the sequenced sample was peripheral blood, taken 28 days after the second dose of the MenACWY control vaccine. These receptors originate from an adult who received the MenACWY meningococcal vaccine as a control.

The rearrangement joins TRBV19 to TRBJ1-3; 8 bases fit TRBD1. There are 13 residues in the CDR3. V lost 6 bases and J lost 9; bases outside the gene matches: 7. CDR1 LNHDA and CDR2 SQIVND come from the germline V gene (reference sequence). The CDR3 loop reads CASSRDRGGTIYF. The CDR3 DNA reads TGTGCCAGTAGCCGCGACAGGGGAGGCACCATATATTTT.

This clone was seen just once. The chain has TRBV5-1 and TRBJ1-2; 8 bases align to TRBD1. Germline V lookup: CDR1 SGHRS, CDR2 YFSETQ. V was clipped by 1 base and J by 6 bases; unmatched bases: 8. The CDR3 covers 15 residues. This chain's CDR3 is CASSLFLTGGHGYTF. In DNA, the CDR3 is TGCGCCAGCAGCTTGTTCCTTACAGGGGGACATGGCTACACCTTC.

The V and J genes are TRBV30 and TRBJ1-6; D call uncertain. V lost 3 bases to trimming and J lost 7 bases, with 4 bases between them. The germline V gene encodes CDR1 GTSNPN and CDR2 SVGIG (reference sequence). CDR3 length: 11 amino acids. The CDR3 loop reads CAWRENSPLHF. CDR3 coding DNA: TGTGCCTGGAGAGAAAATTCACCCCTCCACTTT.

The chain uses TRBV2 and TRBJ1-4; D perhaps matches TRBD1 (5 bases). The V gene's germline CDR1 is SNHLY and CDR2 FYNNEI. V shed 2 bases and J shed 3 bases, with 10 bases lying between them. The CDR3 is 15 residues long. The CDR3 bases are TGTGCCAGCAGTGAACGGGGACGGGCTAATGAAAAACTGTTTTTT. Translation gives CASSERGRANEKLFF.

J is TRBJ2-1 and V is TRBV19; 10 bases align to TRBD1. V shed 5 bases and J 7 bases; nucleotides not matched to a gene: 8. The CDR3 contains 15 residues. The germline V gene encodes CDR1 LNHDA and CDR2 SQIVND (reference sequence). The CDR3 DNA is TGTGCCAGTAGTGTTCCCGGGACAGGGGTGAATGAGCAGTTCTTC. Translation: CASSVPGTGVNEQFF.

The chain uses TRBV20-1 and TRBJ2-4; 7 nucleotides match TRBD1. Germline V lookup: CDR1 DFQATT, CDR2 SNEGSKA (reference sequence). After removal of 7 bases from V and 9 bases from J, the junction contained 6 bases not matched to a gene. This CDR3 has 11 amino acids. The CDR3 protein is CSVAPGGIQYF. The CDR3 coding sequence is TGCAGTGTCGCCCCAGGGGGCATTCAGTACTTC.

The V and J genes are TRBV2 and TRBJ2-1; 9 nucleotides match TRBD1. The junction had 11 bases not matched to a gene; V was cut back by 7 bases and J by 4 bases. The germline V gene has CDR1 SNHLY and CDR2 FYNNEI. This CDR3 contains 16 residues. As DNA, the CDR3 is TGTGCCAGCATGAAGATAGGACAGGGGTGGTACAATGAGCAGTTCTTC. Its protein product is CASMKIGQGWYNEQFF.

J is TRBJ1-2 and V is TRBV15; TRBD1 is a possible D gene (6 bases). The germline V gene encodes CDR1 LNHNV and CDR2 YYDKDF (reference sequence). CDR3 size: 14 residues. Trimming removed 5 bases at V and 0 bases at J, with 10 bases between. The CDR3 nucleotides read TGTGCCACCAGCCCAAGGACAGCTAACTATGGCTACACCTTC. Translation: CATSPRTANYGYTF.

In DNA form, the CDR3 reads TGTGCCAGCAGTTTAATCCTCTACGAGCAGTACTTC. It is translated as CASSLILYEQYF. This chain links TRBV12-3 or TRBV12-4 with TRBJ2-7; D not certain. CDR3 length: 12 amino acids. V lost 2 bases to trimming and J lost 3 bases, with 5 bases between them.

The chain couples TRBV5-1 to TRBJ1-2; tentatively, D is TRBD1 (6 bases). CDR3 length: 14 residues. Trimming shortened V by 7 bases and J by 8 bases, and 21 bases separated the two germline ends. CDR1 and CDR2 from the germline V gene are SGHRS and YFSETQ. The CDR3 DNA is TGCGCCAGCCACGCGGGCGGGGGCTGGGGCGGCTACACCTTC. Translated, it gives CASHAGGGWGGYTF.

J is TRBJ1-6 and V is TRBV6-1, with a tentative D call TRBD1 (5 bases). Deletions cut 2 bases from V and 5 bases from J, with 13 bases between. Germline assignment: CDR1 MNHNS and CDR2 SASEGT. The CDR3 covers 16 residues. The CDR3 loop is CASSELGAGNNSPLHF. The CDR3 region has the DNA TGTGCCAGCAGTGAACTAGGGGCAGGGAATAATTCACCCCTCCACTTT.

The rearrangement joins TRBV19 to TRBJ2-1, with D possibly matching TRBD2 (6 bases). Germline lookup yields CDR1 LNHDA and CDR2 SQIVND (reference sequence). The CDR3 contains 13 residues. The V end lost 5 bases, the J end lost 5 bases, and 10 bases lay between the germline ends. CDR3 residues: CASSQLANNEQFF. DNA of the CDR3: TGTGCCAGTAGTCAACTAGCAAACAATGAGCAGTTCTTC.

This chain links TRBV18 with TRBJ1-2, with D unresolved. Germline V lookup: CDR1 KGHSH, CDR2 LQKENI. Trimming left V 6 bases short and J 0 bases short, with 17 bases between. CDR3 length: 16 amino acids. In nucleotides, the CDR3 is TGTGCCAGCTCTACCTCAATCGGGAGTTCTAACTATGGCTACACCTTC. Protein product: CASSTSIGSSNYGYTF.

This sequence joins TRBV7-2 and TRBJ2-7; no reliable D call. V shed 8 bases and J shed 2 bases, with 13 bases lying between them. The germline V gene encodes CDR1 SGHTA and CDR2 FQGNSA. The CDR3 is 13 residues long. The CDR3 sequence: CASGELVTYEQYF. CDR3 nucleotide sequence: TGTGCCAGCGGGGAACTTGTTACCTACGAGCAGTACTTC.

This clone has more than one count but fewer than ten. The V gene is TRBV7-2, the J gene TRBJ1-5, with 7 bases fitting TRBD1. The CDR3 has 16 amino acids. With V trimmed by 1 base and J by 7 bases, 10 bases remained unmatched. The germline V gene has CDR1 SGHTA and CDR2 FQGNSA. The CDR3 region is CASSLVSQGRGQPQHF. CDR3 bases: TGTGCCAGCAGCTTAGTGTCACAGGGGAGGGGGCAGCCCCAGCATTTT.

V usage is TRBV7-9 and J usage is TRBJ1-1, with D perhaps TRBD1 (5 bases). The germline V gene encodes CDR1 SEHNR and CDR2 FQNEAQ (reference sequence). Trimming took off 1 base at V and 1 base at J, with 10 bases between the two ends. The CDR3 spans 15 residues. As DNA, the CDR3 is TGTGCCAGCAGCTTAGAAACAGGTGGGAACACTGAAGCTTTCTTT. Its translation: CASSLETGGNTEAFF.

The V and J genes are TRBV14 and TRBJ2-1, with 13 bases that match TRBD2. Germline CDR1 is SGHDN and CDR2 is FVKESK. The CDR3 totals 18 residues. V was pared by 0 bases and J by 2 bases, with 4 bases of the junction left unmatched. In DNA form, the CDR3 reads TGTGCCAGCAGCCAAGAGACTAGCGGGGGGCTAACCTACAATGAGCAGTTCTTC. This gives the protein CASSQETSGGLTYNEQFF.

Remarks on this clone: Other DNA sequences from this sample encode an identical CDR3 as well. The chain recombines TRBV6-2 or TRBV6-3 with TRBJ1-4, with D unresolved. The CDR3 loop spans 13 amino acids. Germline V gene lookup returns CDR1 MNHEY and CDR2 SVGEGT. The V gene lost 2 bases and the J gene lost 7 bases, with 8 bases spanning the gap. The CDR3 DNA is TGTGCCAGCAGTTACAGGCTGGCTGAAAAACTGTTTTTT. Translating it yields CASSYRLAEKLFF.

This sequence joins TRBV3-1 (or the pseudogene TRBV3-2) and TRBJ2-5; the D gene is possibly TRBD1 (6 bases). Trimming shortened V by 3 bases and J by 2 bases, and 7 bases separated the two germline ends. Germline CDR1 reads LGHDT; CDR2 reads YNNKEL (reference sequence). The CDR3 spans 13 residues. The chain's CDR3 is CASSHRGQETQYF. CDR3 nucleotide sequence: TGTGCCAGCAGCCATAGGGGGCAAGAGACCCAGTACTTC.

The chain has TRBV25-1 and TRBJ2-3; 8 bases fit TRBD2. V was clipped by 6 bases and J by 2 bases; unmatched bases: 16. The CDR3 loop spans 18 amino acids. The germline V gene encodes CDR1 MGHDK and CDR2 SYGVNS. The CDR3 region has the DNA TGTGCCAGCAGAAGGGGTCAAGGAGTTAGCGGGGACACAGATACGCAGTATTTT. Translated, it gives CASRRGQGVSGDTDTQYF.

The genes are TRBV7-9 and TRBJ1-2; D unclear. V was trimmed by 2 bases and J by 2 bases, leaving 12 bases between them. The CDR3 is made up of 15 amino acids. Germline CDR1 is SEHNR and CDR2 is FQNEAQ (reference sequence). In DNA, the CDR3 is TGTGCCAGCAGCTTACCCCTCGGCAACAACTATGGCTACACCTTC. Its protein product is CASSLPLGNNYGYTF. The whole variable domain, remainder taken from reference TRBV7-9 and TRBJ1-2, is DTGVSQNPRHKITKRGQNVTFRCDPISEHNRLYWYRQTLGQGPEFLTYFQNEAQLEKSRLLSDRFSAERPKGSFSTLEIQRTEQGDSAMYLCASSLPLGNNYGYTFGSGTRLTVV.

The chain uses TRBV11-2 and TRBJ1-1; D is perhaps TRBD1 (6 bases). Germline CDR1 is SGHAT and CDR2 is FQNNGV. V was clipped by 2 bases and J by 5 bases, with 15 bases between them. The CDR3 is 15 amino acids. This CDR3 is CASSLRLQGWTEAFF. The DNA for the CDR3 is TGTGCCAGCAGCTTAAGGCTACAGGGTTGGACTGAAGCTTTCTTT. Drawing the rest from reference TRBV11-2 and TRBJ1-1, the complete variable domain is EAGVAQSPRYKIIEKRQSVAFWCNPISGHATLYWYQQILGQGPKLLIQFQNNGVVDDSQLPKDRFSAERLKGVDSTLKIQPAKLEDSAVYLCASSLRLQGWTEAFFGQGTRLTVV.

The chain is built from TRBV7-9 and TRBJ2-3; tentative D call: TRBD1 (5 bases). Germline assignment: CDR1 SEHNR and CDR2 FQNEAQ (reference sequence). This CDR3 has 14 amino acids. Trimming took off 5 bases at V and 6 bases at J, with 15 bases between the two ends. CDR3 region: CASSPGHSSDTQYF. DNA of the CDR3: TGTGCCAGCAGCCCAGGACATAGCTCGGATACGCAGTATTTT. The full variable domain, rest sourced from reference TRBV7-9 and TRBJ2-3, is DTGVSQNPRHKITKRGQNVTFRCDPISEHNRLYWYRQTLGQGPEFLTYFQNEAQLEKSRLLSDRFSAERPKGSFSTLEIQRTEQGDSAMYLCASSPGHSSDTQYFGPGTRLTVL.

V is TRBV2 and J is TRBJ1-2; D possibly corresponds to TRBD1 (5 bases). The CDR3 totals 14 residues. Trimming stripped 6 bases from V and 6 bases from J, with 17 bases between. CDR1 and CDR2 (germline): SNHLY, FYNNEI. The CDR3 DNA sequence: TGTGCCAGCAGCGCTGGGTGGGGGAAGGATGGCTACACCTTC. Encoded protein: CASSAGWGKDGYTF.

The rearrangement joins TRBV28 to TRBJ1-4, with D maybe TRBD1 (5 bases). CDR3 size: 13 residues. V was trimmed by 10 bases and J by 2 bases, leaving 11 bases between them. From germline, CDR1 is MDHEN and CDR2 SYDVKM. CDR3: CATTAGTNEKLFF. The CDR3 DNA follows: TGTGCCACCACGGCAGGGACTAATGAAAAACTGTTTTTT.